This T cell receptor (beta chain) was captured in a study of T cell clusters in autoimmune cytopenias. Points from the study as a whole: TRB repertoire shifts in secondary cytopenia and chronic lymphocytic leukemia mostly reflected lymphoma, not autoimmunity.

Multiplex touch-down PCR amplified TRB using TRB-A and TRB-B pools in one tube. TCRdb reworked the multiplex PCR reads into one entry per CDR3 protein, no DNA. This sample's clone table lists 10,000 to 15,000 distinct CDR3 sequences. Approximately 40,000 genome equivalents of blood DNA were amplified for TRB. In regard to this clonotype: Its matching antigen is unknown.

This CDR3 is built from 13 residues. These data were likewise used in another study, on T cell repertoires in aging, cancer and after chemotherapy. That source adds: Donor ages fell into six groups from 30 or younger up to 70 or older. Loss of evenness, beyond lost richness, contributed to age-related TCR diversity decline in cancer patients. Across the chemotherapy interval, each cancer cohort showed higher median generation probability, suggesting thymic rebound.

The material sequenced was peripheral blood. This clonotype was sampled from a human donor in good health. V usage is TRBV12-3 or TRBV12-4 and J usage is TRBJ1-1. This chain's CDR3 is CASSLDVNTEAFF.